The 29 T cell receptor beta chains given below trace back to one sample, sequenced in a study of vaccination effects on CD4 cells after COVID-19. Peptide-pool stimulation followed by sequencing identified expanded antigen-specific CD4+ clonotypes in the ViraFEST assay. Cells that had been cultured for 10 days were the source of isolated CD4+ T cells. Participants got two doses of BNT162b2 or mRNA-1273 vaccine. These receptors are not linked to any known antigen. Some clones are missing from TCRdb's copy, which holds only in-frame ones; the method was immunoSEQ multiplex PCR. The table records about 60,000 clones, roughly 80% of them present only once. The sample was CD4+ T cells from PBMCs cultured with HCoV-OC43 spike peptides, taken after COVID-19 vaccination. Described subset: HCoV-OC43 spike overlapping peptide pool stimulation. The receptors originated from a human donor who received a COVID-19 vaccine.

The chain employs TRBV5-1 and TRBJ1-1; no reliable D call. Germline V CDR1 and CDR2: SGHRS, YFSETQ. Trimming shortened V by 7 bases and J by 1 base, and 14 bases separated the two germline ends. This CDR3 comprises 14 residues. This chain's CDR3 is CASSHGRENTEAFF. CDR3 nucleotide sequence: TGCGCCAGCTCCCACGGTAGGGAGAACACTGAAGCTTTCTTT. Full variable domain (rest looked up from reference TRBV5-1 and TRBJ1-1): KAGVTQTPRYLIKTRGQQVTLSCSPISGHRSVSWYQQTPGQGLQFLFEYFSETQRNKGNFPGRFSGRQFSNSRSEMNVSTLELGDSALYLCASSHGRENTEAFFGQGTRLTVV.

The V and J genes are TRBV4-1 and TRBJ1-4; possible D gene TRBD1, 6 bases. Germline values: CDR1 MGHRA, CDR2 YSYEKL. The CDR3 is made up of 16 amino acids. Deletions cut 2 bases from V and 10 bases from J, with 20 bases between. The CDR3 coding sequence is TGCGCCAGCAGCCAAAACACCGACAGGCCCTTCGGAAAACTGTTTTTT. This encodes CASSQNTDRPFGKLFF.

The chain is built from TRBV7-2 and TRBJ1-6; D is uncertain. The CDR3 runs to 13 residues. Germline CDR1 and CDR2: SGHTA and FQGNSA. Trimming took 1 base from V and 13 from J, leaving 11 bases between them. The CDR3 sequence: CASSLGPSRPLHF. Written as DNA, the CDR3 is TGTGCCAGCAGCTTAGGGCCGAGTCGGCCCCTCCACTTT.

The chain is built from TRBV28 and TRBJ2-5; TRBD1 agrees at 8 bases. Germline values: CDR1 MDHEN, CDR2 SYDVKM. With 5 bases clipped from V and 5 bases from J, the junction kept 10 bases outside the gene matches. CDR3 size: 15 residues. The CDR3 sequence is CASSRTGLGMETQYF. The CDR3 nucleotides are TGTGCCAGCAGTCGGACAGGGCTTGGGATGGAGACCCAGTACTTC.

CDR3 protein: CASSLEGSTEKLFF. The CDR3, as DNA: TGTGCCAGCAGTTTAGAGGGGTCGACTGAAAAACTGTTTTTT. This chain joins TRBV28 and TRBJ1-4, with D possibly matching TRBD1 (5 bases). The germline V gene has CDR1 MDHEN and CDR2 SYDVKM. V was pared by 2 bases and J by 7 bases, with 11 bases between. CDR3 length equals 14 residues.

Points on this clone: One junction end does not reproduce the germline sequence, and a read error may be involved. The CDR3 region has the DNA TGTGCCAGTAGTCCCCGGGACAGACCGTTCGGGAAGCTGTTTTTT. This codes for CASSPRDRPFGKLFF. The V call is TRBV19, the J call TRBJ2-2; 7 nucleotides align to TRBD1. This CDR3 contains 15 residues. CDR1 is LNHDA and CDR2 is SQIVND in the germline V gene (reference sequence).

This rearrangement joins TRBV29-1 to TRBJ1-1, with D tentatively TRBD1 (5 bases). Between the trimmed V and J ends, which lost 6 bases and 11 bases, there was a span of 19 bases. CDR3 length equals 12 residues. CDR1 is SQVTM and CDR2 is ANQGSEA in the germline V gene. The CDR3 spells CSVTDQGEWAFF. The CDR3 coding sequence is TGCAGCGTCACGGACCAAGGGGAATGGGCTTTCTTT.

The DNA for the CDR3 is TGTGCCAGCAGTTACCAGATAGGGGGTAACGACTATGGCTACACCTTC. Translating it yields CASSYQIGGNDYGYTF. The chain employs TRBV6-5 and TRBJ1-2; TRBD1 might be the D (6 bases). The germline CDR1 and CDR2 sequences are MNHEY and SVGAGI. The CDR3 covers 16 residues. Deletions cut 2 bases from V and 3 bases from J, with 16 bases between.

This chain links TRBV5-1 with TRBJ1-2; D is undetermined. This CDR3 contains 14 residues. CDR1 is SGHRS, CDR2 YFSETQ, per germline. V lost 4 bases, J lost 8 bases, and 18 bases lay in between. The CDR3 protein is CASSPLPGPNGYTF. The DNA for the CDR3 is TGCGCCAGCAGCCCCCTACCCGGACCTAACGGCTACACCTTC.

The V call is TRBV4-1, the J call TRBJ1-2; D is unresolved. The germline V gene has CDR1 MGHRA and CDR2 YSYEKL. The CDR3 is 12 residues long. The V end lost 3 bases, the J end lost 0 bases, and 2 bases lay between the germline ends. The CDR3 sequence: CASSHTNYGYTF. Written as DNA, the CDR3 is TGCGCCAGCAGCCACACTAACTATGGCTACACCTTC.

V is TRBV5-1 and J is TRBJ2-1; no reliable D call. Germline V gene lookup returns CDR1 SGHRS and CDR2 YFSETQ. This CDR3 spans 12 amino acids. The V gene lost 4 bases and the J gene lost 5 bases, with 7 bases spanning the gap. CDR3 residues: CASSQENNEQFF. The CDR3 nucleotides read TGCGCCAGCAGCCAAGAGAACAATGAGCAGTTCTTC.

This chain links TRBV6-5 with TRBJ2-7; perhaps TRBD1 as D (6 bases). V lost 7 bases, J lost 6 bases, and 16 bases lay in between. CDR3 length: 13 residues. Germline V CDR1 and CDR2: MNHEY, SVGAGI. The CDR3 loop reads CASKGGSTGEQYV. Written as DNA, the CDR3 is TGTGCCAGCAAAGGGGGTTCCACGGGCGAGCAGTACGTC.

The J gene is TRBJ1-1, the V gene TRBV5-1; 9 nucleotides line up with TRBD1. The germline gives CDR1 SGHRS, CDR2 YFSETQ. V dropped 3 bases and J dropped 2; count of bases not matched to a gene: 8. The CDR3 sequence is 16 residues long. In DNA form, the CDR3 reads TGCGCCAGCAGCTGGAGGGGACAGGGCGCAAACACTGAAGCTTTCTTT. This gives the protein CASSWRGQGANTEAFF. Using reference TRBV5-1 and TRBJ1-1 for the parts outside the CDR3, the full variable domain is KAGVTQTPRYLIKTRGQQVTLSCSPISGHRSVSWYQQTPGQGLQFLFEYFSETQRNKGNFPGRFSGRQFSNSRSEMNVSTLELGDSALYLCASSWRGQGANTEAFFGQGTRLTVV.

The CDR3, as DNA: TGTGCCACCAGGGGCGGGAACCGGGAGACCCAGTTTAAGACCCAGTACTTC. Encoded protein: CATRGGNRETQFKTQYF. The chain has TRBV15 and TRBJ2-5; D perhaps matches TRBD2 (6 bases). CDR1 is LNHNV and CDR2 is YYDKDF in the germline V gene (reference sequence). The CDR3 has 17 residues. V was pared by 6 bases and J by 6 bases, with 26 bases between.

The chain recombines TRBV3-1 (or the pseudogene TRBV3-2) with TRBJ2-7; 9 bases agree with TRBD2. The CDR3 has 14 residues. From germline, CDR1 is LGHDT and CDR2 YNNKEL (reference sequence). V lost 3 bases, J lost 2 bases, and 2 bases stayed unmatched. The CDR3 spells CASSHGTSPYEQYV. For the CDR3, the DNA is TGTGCCAGCAGCCACGGGACTAGCCCCTACGAGCAGTACGTC.

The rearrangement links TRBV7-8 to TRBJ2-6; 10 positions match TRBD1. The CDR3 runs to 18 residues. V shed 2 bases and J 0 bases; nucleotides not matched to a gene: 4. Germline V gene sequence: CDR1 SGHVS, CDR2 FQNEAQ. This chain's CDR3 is CASSLRDRGISGANVLTF. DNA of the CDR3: TGTGCCAGCAGCTTAAGGGACAGGGGAATCTCTGGGGCCAACGTCCTGACTTTC.

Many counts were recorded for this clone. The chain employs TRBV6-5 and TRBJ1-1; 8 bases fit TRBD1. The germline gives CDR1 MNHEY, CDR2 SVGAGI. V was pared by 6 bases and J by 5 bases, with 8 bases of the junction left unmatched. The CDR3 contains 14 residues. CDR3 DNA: TGTGCCAGCAGCCTTGGACAGGGAGGTACTGAAGCTTTCTTT. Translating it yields CASSLGQGGTEAFF.

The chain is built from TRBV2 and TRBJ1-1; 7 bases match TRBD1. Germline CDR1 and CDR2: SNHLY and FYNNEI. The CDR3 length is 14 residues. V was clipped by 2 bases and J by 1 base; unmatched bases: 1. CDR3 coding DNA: TGTGCCAGCAGTGAACAGGGGGGGAACACTGAAGCTTTCTTT. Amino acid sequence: CASSEQGGNTEAFF.

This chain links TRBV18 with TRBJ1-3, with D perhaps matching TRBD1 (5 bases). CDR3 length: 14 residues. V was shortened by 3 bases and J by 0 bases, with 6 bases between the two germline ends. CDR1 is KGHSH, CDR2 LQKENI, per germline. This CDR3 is CASSPTDSGNTIYF. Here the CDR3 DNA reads TGTGCCAGCTCACCGACAGACTCTGGAAACACCATATATTTT.

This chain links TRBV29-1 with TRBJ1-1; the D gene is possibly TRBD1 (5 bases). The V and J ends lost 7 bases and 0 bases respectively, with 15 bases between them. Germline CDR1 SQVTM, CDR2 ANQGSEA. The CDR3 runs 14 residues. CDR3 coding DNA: TGCAGCGCCCCACGGGGGGGTATGAACACTGAAGCTTTCTTT. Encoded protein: CSAPRGGMNTEAFF.

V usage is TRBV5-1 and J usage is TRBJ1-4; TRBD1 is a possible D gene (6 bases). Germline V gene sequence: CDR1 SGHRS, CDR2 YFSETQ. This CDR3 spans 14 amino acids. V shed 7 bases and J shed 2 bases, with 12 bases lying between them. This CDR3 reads CASGSGATNEKLFF. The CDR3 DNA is TGCGCCAGCGGATCGGGGGCGACTAATGAAAAACTGTTTTTT.

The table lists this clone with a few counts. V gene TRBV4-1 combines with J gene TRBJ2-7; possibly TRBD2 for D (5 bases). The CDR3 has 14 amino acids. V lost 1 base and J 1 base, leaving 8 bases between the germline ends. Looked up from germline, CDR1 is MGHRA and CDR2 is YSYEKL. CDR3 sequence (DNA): TGCGCCAGCAGCCAAGGCGGGCCTTCCTACGAGCAGTACGTC. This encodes CASSQGGPSYEQYV.

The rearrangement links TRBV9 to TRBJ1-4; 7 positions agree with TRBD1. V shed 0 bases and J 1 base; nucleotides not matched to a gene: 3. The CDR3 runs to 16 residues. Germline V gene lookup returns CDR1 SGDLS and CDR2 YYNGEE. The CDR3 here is CASSVAPGGTNEKLFF. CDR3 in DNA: TGTGCCAGCAGCGTAGCCCCAGGGGGAACTAATGAAAAACTGTTTTTT. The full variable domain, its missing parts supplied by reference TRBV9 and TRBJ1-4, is DSGVTQTPKHLITATGQRVTLRCSPRSGDLSVYWYQQSLDQGLQFLIQYYNGEERAKGNILERFSAQQFPDLHSELNLSSLELGDSALYFCASSVAPGGTNEKLFFGSGTQLSVL.

The CDR3, as DNA: TGCGCCAGCAGCAAAAGGCCCCCACCGATTGTAGATACGCAGTATTTT. Protein sequence: CASSKRPPPIVDTQYF. V usage is TRBV4-1 and J usage is TRBJ2-3; no firm D call. Germline CDR1 is MGHRA and CDR2 is YSYEKL. V was cut by 5 bases and J by 5 bases, with 20 bases left in between. The CDR3 has 16 residues.

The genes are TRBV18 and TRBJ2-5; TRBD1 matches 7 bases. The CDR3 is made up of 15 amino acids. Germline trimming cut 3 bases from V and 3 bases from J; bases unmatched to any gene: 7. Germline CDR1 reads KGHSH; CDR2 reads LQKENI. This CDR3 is CASSPQPTGKETQYF. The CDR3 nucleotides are TGTGCCAGCTCACCCCAACCGACAGGGAAAGAGACCCAGTACTTC.

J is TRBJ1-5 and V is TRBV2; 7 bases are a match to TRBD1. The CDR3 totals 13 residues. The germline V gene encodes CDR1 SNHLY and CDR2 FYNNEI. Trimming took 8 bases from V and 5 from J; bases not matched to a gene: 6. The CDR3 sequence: CASGTGADQPQHF. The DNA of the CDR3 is TGTGCCAGCGGAACAGGGGCCGATCAGCCCCAGCATTTT.

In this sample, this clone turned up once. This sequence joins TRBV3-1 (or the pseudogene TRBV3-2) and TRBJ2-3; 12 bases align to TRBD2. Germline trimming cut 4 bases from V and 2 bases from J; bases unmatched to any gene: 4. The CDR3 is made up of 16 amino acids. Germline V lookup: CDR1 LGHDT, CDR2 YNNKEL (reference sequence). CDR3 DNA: TGTGCCAGCAGCCCCCGACTAGCGGGGGACACAGATACGCAGTATTTT. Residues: CASSPRLAGDTDTQYF.

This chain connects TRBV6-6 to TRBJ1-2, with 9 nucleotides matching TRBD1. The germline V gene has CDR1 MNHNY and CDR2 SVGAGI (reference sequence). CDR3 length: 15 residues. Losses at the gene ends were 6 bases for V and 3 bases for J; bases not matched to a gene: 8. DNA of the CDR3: TGTGCCAGCAGACCCGGACAGGGGTCAGACTATGGCTACACCTTC. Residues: CASRPGQGSDYGYTF.

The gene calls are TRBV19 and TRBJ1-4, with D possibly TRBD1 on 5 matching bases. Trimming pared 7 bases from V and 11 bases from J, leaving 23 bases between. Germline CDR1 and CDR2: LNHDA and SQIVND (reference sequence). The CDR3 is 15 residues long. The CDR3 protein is CASTYLDSKPRKLFF. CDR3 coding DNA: TGTGCCAGTACTTACCTCGACAGTAAACCGAGGAAACTGTTTTTT.